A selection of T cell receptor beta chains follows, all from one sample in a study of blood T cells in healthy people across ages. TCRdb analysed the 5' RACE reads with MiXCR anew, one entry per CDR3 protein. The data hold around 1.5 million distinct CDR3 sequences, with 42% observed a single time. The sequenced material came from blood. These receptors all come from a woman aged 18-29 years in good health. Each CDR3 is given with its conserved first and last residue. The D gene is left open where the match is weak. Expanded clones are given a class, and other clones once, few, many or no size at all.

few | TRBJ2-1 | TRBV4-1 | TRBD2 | CASSQGASGWGAANEQFF | TGCGCCAGCAGCCAAGGAGCTAGCGGGTGGGGGGCCGCTAATGAGCAGTTCTTC
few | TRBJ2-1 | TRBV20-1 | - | CSASRGVKTFLFF | TGCAGTGCTAGTCGGGGCGTTAAAACCTTCTTGTTCTTC
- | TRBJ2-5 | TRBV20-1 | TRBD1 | CSARPGQESFGQYF | TGCAGTGCTAGGCCGGGACAGGAATCGTTCGGGCAGTACTTC
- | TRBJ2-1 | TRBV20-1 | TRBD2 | CSARTQGLPTYNEQFF | TGCAGTGCTAGAACCCAGGGACTACCCACCTACAATGAGCAGTTCTTC
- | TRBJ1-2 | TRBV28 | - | CASSLSSGSYGYTF | TGTGCCAGCAGTTTATCGTCAGGGTCGTATGGCTACACCTTC
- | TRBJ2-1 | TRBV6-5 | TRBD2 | CASRRTSGGAYNEQFF | TGTGCCAGCAGGCGGACTAGCGGGGGGGCCTACAATGAGCAGTTCTTC
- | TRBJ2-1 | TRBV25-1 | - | CASSEYKGSGNEQFF | TGTGCCAGCAGTGAATATAAGGGCAGCGGGAATGAGCAGTTCTTC
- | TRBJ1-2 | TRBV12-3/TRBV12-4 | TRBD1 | CASSLGGSGGNYGYTF | TGTGCCAGCAGTTTAGGGGGGTCAGGGGGGAACTATGGCTACACCTTC
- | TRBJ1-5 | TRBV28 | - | CASSLGQRGGQPQHF | TGTGCCAGCAGCCTCGGACAGAGGGGGGGTCAGCCCCAGCATTTT
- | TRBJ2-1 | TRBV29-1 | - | CSVEIGDAYEQFF | TGCAGCGTTGAAATTGGTGATGCCTACGAGCAGTTCTTC
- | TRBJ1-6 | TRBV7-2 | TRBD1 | CASSRTGTGFSDSPLHF | TGTGCCAGCAGCCGAACCGGGACAGGGTTTTCGGATTCACCCCTCCACTTT
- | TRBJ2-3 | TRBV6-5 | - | CASSKPGADTQYF | TGTGCCAGCTCAAAGCCGGGCGCAGATACGCAGTATTTT
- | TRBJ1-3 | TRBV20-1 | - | CSARGAAQEGNTIYF | TGCAGTGCTAGAGGGGCAGCGCAGGAGGGAAACACCATATATTTT
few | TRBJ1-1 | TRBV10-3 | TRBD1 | CAIREPGQGNTEAFF | TGTGCCATCAGGGAACCGGGACAGGGGAACACTGAAGCTTTCTTT
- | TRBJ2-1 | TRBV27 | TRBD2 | CASSLSPRVAGRTYNEQFF | TGTGCCAGCAGTTTAAGCCCTAGGGTAGCGGGACGGACCTACAATGAGCAGTTCTTC
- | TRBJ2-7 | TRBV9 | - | CASSVSDISYEQYF | TGTGCCAGCAGCGTATCAGATATCTCCTACGAGCAGTACTTC
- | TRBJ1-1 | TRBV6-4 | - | CASSPRQAGGTEAFF | TGTGCCAGCAGTCCCCGGCAGGCCGGCGGGACTGAAGCTTTCTTT
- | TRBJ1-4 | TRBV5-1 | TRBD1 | CASSLVPPERDRANEKLFF | TGCGCCAGCAGCTTGGTGCCGCCGGAGCGGGACAGGGCCAATGAAAAACTGTTTTTT
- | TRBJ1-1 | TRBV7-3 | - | CASSLNPREAYTEAFF | TGTGCCAGCAGCTTAAACCCCAGGGAGGCGTACACTGAAGCTTTCTTT
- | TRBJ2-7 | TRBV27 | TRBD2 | CASRRGSWAYEQYF | TGTGCCAGCCGTCGCGGGAGTTGGGCCTACGAGCAGTACTTC
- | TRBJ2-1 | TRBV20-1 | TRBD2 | CSARSGLAGGSYNEQFF | TGCAGTGCTAGGTCGGGACTAGCGGGAGGGTCATACAATGAGCAGTTCTTC
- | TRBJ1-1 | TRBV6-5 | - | CASSYSPERTEAFF | TGTGCCAGCAGTTACTCGCCCGAACGCACTGAAGCTTTCTTT
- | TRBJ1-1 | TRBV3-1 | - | CASSHLMNTEAFF | TGTGCCAGCAGCCATCTTATGAACACTGAAGCTTTCTTT
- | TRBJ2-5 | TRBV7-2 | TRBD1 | CASTSDRGETQYF | TGTGCCAGCACCAGCGACAGGGGAGAGACCCAGTACTTC
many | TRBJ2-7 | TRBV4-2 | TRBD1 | CASSQTGGYEQYF | TGTGCCAGCAGCCAAACAGGGGGCTACGAGCAGTACTTC
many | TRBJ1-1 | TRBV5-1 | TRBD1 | CASRQGNTEAFF | TGTGCCAGCAGACAGGGGAACACTGAAGCTTTCTTT